This record covers a single TCR beta chain. The antigen remains undetermined. The data belong to a study of cytomegalovirus exposure and HLA in healthy donors. The PCR contained 60 Vbeta and 13 Jbeta primers. Repertoires were generated with immunoSEQ multiplex PCR, while TCRdb's copy carries only in-frame clones and drops some. Here the sample spans about 50,000 clones, over 75% being singletons. The study, taken as a whole, reports: Follow-up analysis later connected one missense variant in DCLRE1C with trimming of TCR beta V- and J-genes. The productive fraction for most TCR beta V segments was about 87% or about 30% in an earlier analysis.

Looked up from germline, CDR1 is KGHSH and CDR2 is LQKENI. This CDR3 has 14 residues. With V trimmed by 3 bases and J by 7 bases, 1 base remained unmatched. The clonotype originates from a boy aged 5-17 years in good health and CMV-seropositive. The rearrangement joins TRBV18 to TRBJ1-6, with 9 bases that match TRBD1. Material: PBMCs. Here the CDR3 DNA reads TGTGCCAGCTCACCGGACAGGGGAAATTCACCCCTCCACTTT. Its translation: CASSPDRGNSPLHF.